This TCR beta chain was profiled in a study of blood T cell repertoires in COVID-19. The wider study: From the United States, Italy and Spain came samples of acute and convalescent COVID-19.

How the authors handled the data: Amplification with reference gene primers provided the estimates of nucleated cell counts. The table came from immunoSEQ multiplex PCR; TCRdb's copy has only in-frame clones and leaves some out. From that table come the V and J calls and clone size; the DNA was used to work out D and trimming. This sample has 150,000 to 190,000 clones, with around 89% found just once. The V and J ends lost 6 bases and 10 bases respectively, with 12 bases between them. The CDR3 runs 12 residues. Germline V CDR1 and CDR2: KGHDR, SFDVKD. The sequenced sample was peripheral blood. The clonotype was recovered from a woman between 40 and 55 years old with acute or convalescent COVID-19. The V and J genes are TRBV24-1 and TRBJ2-1; possible D gene TRBD2, 5 bases. CDR3 in amino acids: CATSYNRGEQFF. The CDR3 DNA is TGTGCCACCAGTTACAACCGGGGAGAGCAGTTCTTC.